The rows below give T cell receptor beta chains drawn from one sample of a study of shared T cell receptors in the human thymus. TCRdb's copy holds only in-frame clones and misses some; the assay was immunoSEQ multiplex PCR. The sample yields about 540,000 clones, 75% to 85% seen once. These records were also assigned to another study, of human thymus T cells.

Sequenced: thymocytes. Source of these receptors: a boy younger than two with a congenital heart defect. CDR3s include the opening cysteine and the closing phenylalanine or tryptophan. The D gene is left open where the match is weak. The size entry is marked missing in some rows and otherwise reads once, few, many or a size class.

CDR3aa: CASSRAPLAGEYNEQFF
CDR3nt: TGTGCCAGCAGCCGAGCCCCTCTAGCGGGGGAATACAATGAGCAGTTCTTC
j_gene: TRBJ2-1
d_gene: TRBD2
abundance: .
v_gene: TRBV11-3

CDR3aa: CASSSPGRGGRAKNIQYF
CDR3nt: TGTGCCAGCAGCTCTCCGGGCCGGGGAGGAAGGGCCAAAAACATTCAGTACTTC
j_gene: TRBJ2-4
d_gene: .
abundance: .
v_gene: TRBV27

CDR3aa: CASSQGSFGEQYF
CDR3nt: TGCGCCAGCAGCCAAGGAAGCTTCGGCGAGCAGTACTTC
j_gene: TRBJ2-7
d_gene: .
abundance: few
v_gene: TRBV4-1

CDR3aa: CASSQVNRGTETQYF
CDR3nt: TGTGCCAGCAGCCAAGTCAACAGGGGAACGGAGACCCAGTACTTC
j_gene: TRBJ2-5
d_gene: TRBD1
abundance: .
v_gene: TRBV14

CDR3aa: CAWSGGGLWQYNSPLHF
CDR3nt: TGTGCCTGGAGTGGAGGAGGACTTTGGCAATATAATTCACCCCTCCACTTT
j_gene: TRBJ1-6
d_gene: .
abundance: .
v_gene: TRBV30

CDR3aa: CASSPGGGAFF
CDR3nt: TGTGCCAGTAGTCCAGGAGGCGGAGCTTTCTTT
j_gene: TRBJ1-1
d_gene: .
abundance: few
v_gene: TRBV19

CDR3aa: CASSRPGQGHGNAFF
CDR3nt: TGCGCCAGCAGCCGCCCGGGACAGGGGCATGGGAATGCTTTCTTT
j_gene: TRBJ1-1
d_gene: TRBD1
abundance: .
v_gene: TRBV5-1

CDR3aa: CASSYKTDEKLFF
CDR3nt: TGTGCCAGCAGTTATAAGACAGATGAAAAACTGTTTTTT
j_gene: TRBJ1-4
d_gene: .
abundance: .
v_gene: TRBV6-6

CDR3aa: CASSLLVTVNTEAFF
CDR3nt: TGTGCCAGCTCACTTTTAGTGACAGTAAACACTGAAGCTTTCTTT
j_gene: TRBJ1-1
d_gene: .
abundance: .
v_gene: TRBV18

CDR3aa: CASSDWQGSPYEQYF
CDR3nt: TGTGCCAGCAGTGACTGGCAGGGGTCCCCCTACGAGCAGTACTTC
j_gene: TRBJ2-7
d_gene: .
abundance: .
v_gene: TRBV27

CDR3aa: CATSREVGQTLRLDNQPQHF
CDR3nt: TGTGCCACCAGCAGAGAAGTAGGACAGACTTTGAGATTAGACAATCAGCCCCAGCATTTT
j_gene: TRBJ1-5
d_gene: .
abundance: .
v_gene: TRBV15

CDR3aa: CASSPGHVYEQYF
CDR3nt: TGTGCCAGCAGCCCTGGACACGTCTACGAGCAGTACTTC
j_gene: TRBJ2-7
d_gene: .
abundance: .
v_gene: TRBV11-3

CDR3aa: CASKRGLAEGRELFF
CDR3nt: TGTGCCAGTAAAAGGGGACTAGCGGAAGGGAGGGAGCTGTTTTTT
j_gene: TRBJ2-2
d_gene: TRBD2
abundance: .
v_gene: TRBV19

CDR3aa: CASSSRDSWRIYGYTF
CDR3nt: TGTGCCAGCAGTTCCAGGGACAGCTGGAGGATCTATGGCTACACCTTC
j_gene: TRBJ1-2
d_gene: TRBD1
abundance: .
v_gene: TRBV6-6

CDR3aa: CASTFGDRDNNEQFF
CDR3nt: TGTGCCAGCACCTTTGGGGACAGGGATAACAATGAGCAGTTCTTC
j_gene: TRBJ2-1
d_gene: TRBD1
abundance: .
v_gene: TRBV27

CDR3aa: CASSPIAGGPRDTQYF
CDR3nt: TGTGCCAGCTCACCAATAGCGGGAGGGCCGAGAGATACGCAGTATTTT
j_gene: TRBJ2-3
d_gene: TRBD2
abundance: .
v_gene: TRBV18

CDR3aa: CASSPQVREQYF
CDR3nt: TGTGCCAGCAGTCCTCAGGTTCGCGAGCAGTACTTC
j_gene: TRBJ2-7
d_gene: .
abundance: .
v_gene: TRBV28

CDR3aa: CASSARGLSYEQYF
CDR3nt: TGTGCCAGTAGCGCAAGGGGCCTCTCCTACGAGCAGTACTTC
j_gene: TRBJ2-7
d_gene: .
abundance: .
v_gene: TRBV19

CDR3aa: CASSTQGPSYEQYF
CDR3nt: TGTGCCAGCAGCACTCAGGGTCCATCCTACGAGCAGTACTTC
j_gene: TRBJ2-7
d_gene: .
abundance: .
v_gene: TRBV7-9

CDR3aa: CASSWTGRNYGYTF
CDR3nt: TGTGCCAGCAGCTGGACAGGGAGAAACTATGGCTACACCTTC
j_gene: TRBJ1-2
d_gene: TRBD1
abundance: few
v_gene: TRBV5-6

CDR3aa: CASSPRDRGQEHYGYTF
CDR3nt: TGTGCCAGCAGTCCCCGCGACAGGGGCCAGGAGCACTATGGCTACACCTTC
j_gene: TRBJ1-2
d_gene: TRBD1
abundance: .
v_gene: TRBV6-4

CDR3aa: CASSLSTGRGNTIYF
CDR3nt: TGTGCCAGCAGTTTATCGACAGGGCGAGGAAACACCATATATTTT
j_gene: TRBJ1-3
d_gene: TRBD1
abundance: .
v_gene: TRBV27

CDR3aa: CASSQKLAGEGTGELFF
CDR3nt: TGCGCCAGCAGCCAGAAACTAGCGGGAGAGGGAACCGGGGAGCTGTTTTTT
j_gene: TRBJ2-2
d_gene: TRBD2
abundance: .
v_gene: TRBV4-3

CDR3aa: CASSLGEAPGQAGNEQFF
CDR3nt: TGCGCCAGCAGCTTGGGGGAGGCGCCGGGACAGGCGGGTAATGAGCAGTTCTTC
j_gene: TRBJ2-1
d_gene: TRBD1
abundance: .
v_gene: TRBV5-1

CDR3aa: CASSEKVDRERNQPQHF
CDR3nt: TGTGCCAGCAGTGAAAAGGTCGACAGGGAGCGCAATCAGCCCCAGCATTTT
j_gene: TRBJ1-5
d_gene: TRBD1
abundance: .
v_gene: TRBV2

CDR3aa: CASSLANTEPHKFQYF
CDR3nt: TGCGCCAGCAGCTTGGCCAACACAGAGCCCCACAAGTTCCAGTACTTC
j_gene: TRBJ2-5
d_gene: .
abundance: .
v_gene: TRBV5-1

CDR3aa: CASSPGDPYNEQFF
CDR3nt: TGTGCCAGCAGCCCGGGAGACCCCTACAATGAGCAGTTCTTC
j_gene: TRBJ2-1
d_gene: .
abundance: .
v_gene: TRBV27

CDR3aa: CASSLLDRGRDGYTF
CDR3nt: TGTGCCAGCAGTTTACTGGACAGGGGCAGGGATGGCTACACCTTC
j_gene: TRBJ1-2
d_gene: TRBD1
abundance: .
v_gene: TRBV28

CDR3aa: CASSLEGARAKNIQYF
CDR3nt: TGTGCCAGCAGTTTAGAAGGGGCCAGGGCCAAAAACATTCAGTACTTC
j_gene: TRBJ2-4
d_gene: .
abundance: .
v_gene: TRBV28

CDR3aa: CASSEVWGDSKNYGYTF
CDR3nt: TGTGCCAGCAGTGAAGTTTGGGGGGACAGCAAGAACTATGGCTACACCTTC
j_gene: TRBJ1-2
d_gene: TRBD1
abundance: .
v_gene: TRBV6-1

CDR3aa: CATSREKGAGNQPQHF
CDR3nt: TGTGCCACCAGCAGAGAAAAGGGGGCCGGCAATCAGCCCCAGCATTTT
j_gene: TRBJ1-5
d_gene: TRBD1
abundance: .
v_gene: TRBV15

CDR3aa: CASSFGTGGSETQYF
CDR3nt: TGTGCCAGCAGCTTCGGGACAGGGGGGAGCGAGACCCAGTACTTC
j_gene: TRBJ2-5
d_gene: TRBD1
abundance: .
v_gene: TRBV7-2

CDR3aa: CASSLNTGKEAFF
CDR3nt: TGCGCCAGCAGCTTAAATACAGGGAAAGAAGCTTTCTTT
j_gene: TRBJ1-1
d_gene: .
abundance: .
v_gene: TRBV4-1

CDR3aa: CASSLVGSAGKGDEQFF
CDR3nt: TGTGCCAGCAGCTTAGTCGGCTCAGCGGGAAAGGGGGATGAGCAGTTCTTC
j_gene: TRBJ2-1
d_gene: .
abundance: .
v_gene: TRBV7-9

CDR3aa: CASSYSKRQGSYGYTF
CDR3nt: TGTGCCAGCAGTTACTCGAAGAGACAGGGGTCCTATGGCTACACCTTC
j_gene: TRBJ1-2
d_gene: TRBD1
abundance: .
v_gene: TRBV6-5

CDR3aa: CASSDGGGPAFF
CDR3nt: TGTGCCAGCAGTGATGGGGGAGGACCAGCTTTCTTT
j_gene: TRBJ1-1
d_gene: .
abundance: .
v_gene: TRBV6-1

CDR3aa: CASSHRDRVCEQYF
CDR3nt: TGTGCCAGCAGCCACCGGGACAGGGTATGCGAGCAGTACTTC
j_gene: TRBJ2-7
d_gene: TRBD1
abundance: .
v_gene: TRBV6-5

CDR3aa: CASSPRRLAGTYEQYF
CDR3nt: TGTGCCAGCAGTCCCCGGAGACTAGCGGGGACTTACGAGCAGTACTTC
j_gene: TRBJ2-7
d_gene: TRBD2
abundance: .
v_gene: TRBV28

CDR3aa: CASSVNPRDREKAFF
CDR3nt: TGTGCCAGCAGTGTTAACCCTAGGGACAGGGAAAAAGCTTTCTTT
j_gene: TRBJ1-1
d_gene: TRBD1
abundance: .
v_gene: TRBV28

CDR3aa: CATPIPSGKGSYNEQFF
CDR3nt: TGTGCCACCCCAATACCCAGCGGGAAGGGGTCCTACAATGAGCAGTTCTTC
j_gene: TRBJ2-1
d_gene: TRBD2
abundance: .
v_gene: TRBV27

CDR3aa: CSAATREETQYF
CDR3nt: TGCAGCGCCGCGACTAGGGAAGAGACCCAGTACTTC
j_gene: TRBJ2-5
d_gene: .
abundance: .
v_gene: TRBV29-1

CDR3aa: CASSGTGTFF
CDR3nt: TGTGCCAGCAGCGGGACTGGGACGTTCTTC
j_gene: TRBJ2-1
d_gene: .
abundance: .
v_gene: TRBV7-2

CDR3aa: CASSVDFSGGRLNTQYF
CDR3nt: TGTGCCAGCAGCGTAGATTTTAGCGGGGGGCGATTGAATACGCAGTATTTT
j_gene: TRBJ2-3
d_gene: TRBD2
abundance: .
v_gene: TRBV9

CDR3aa: CASSPHLSRWGLAENTGELFF
CDR3nt: TGTGCCAGCTCACCACATTTATCAAGATGGGGACTAGCGGAGAACACCGGGGAGCTGTTTTTT
j_gene: TRBJ2-2
d_gene: TRBD2
abundance: .
v_gene: TRBV18

CDR3aa: CASSINLGTASYNEQFF
CDR3nt: TGTGCCAGTAGTATCAATTTGGGGACAGCATCCTACAATGAGCAGTTCTTC
j_gene: TRBJ2-1
d_gene: TRBD1
abundance: .
v_gene: TRBV19

CDR3aa: CASSQDRVSQYF
CDR3nt: TGTGCCAGCAGCCAAGATCGAGTGTCTCAGTATTTT
j_gene: TRBJ2-3
d_gene: .
abundance: .
v_gene: TRBV14

CDR3aa: CASSRTGAHDYNEQFF
CDR3nt: TGTGCCAGCAGCAGGACAGGCGCCCATGATTACAATGAGCAGTTCTTC
j_gene: TRBJ2-1
d_gene: TRBD1
abundance: .
v_gene: TRBV5-6